The 30 T cell receptor beta chains given below trace back to one sample, sequenced in a study of CD8 T cells in ankylosing spondylitis. Study-level findings and limits: Ankylosing spondylitis blood appeared to be characterized by a TCR beta motif of eight highly homologous variants.

No cognate antigen is known for these TCRs. TCRdb reanalysed the 5' RACE reads using MiXCR and keeps one entry per CDR3 protein. This table holds over 600,000 distinct CDR3 sequences, under 20% found once. The specimen sequenced was blood, either unsorted or a sorted T cell fraction (not recorded which). The origin of the receptors is a male donor with ankylosing spondylitis.

The chain uses TRBV12-3 or TRBV12-4 and TRBJ2-1; D remains unclear. The V end was cut by 3 bases, the J end by 10 bases, with 7 bases between. The CDR3 spans 11 residues. DNA of the CDR3: TGTGCCAGCAGTTTTGAGGCCGAGCAGTTCTTC. This encodes CASSFEAEQFF.

This clonotype was seen repeatedly, ten times or more. This sequence joins TRBV20-1 and TRBJ1-2; TRBD1 aligns across 7 bases. Trimming removed 5 bases from V and 3 bases from J; junction bases left unmatched: 6. Germline-derived CDR1 and CDR2 are DFQATT and SNEGSKA (reference sequence). CDR3 size: 13 residues. In DNA form, the CDR3 reads TGCAGTGCTTCCACCGGGACAGACTATGGCTACACCTTC. This codes for CSASTGTDYGYTF.

This clonotype appeared many times. The genes are TRBV28 and TRBJ2-5; unclear D gene. Trimming cost V 2 bases and J 2 bases, with 24 bases left between them. Looked up from germline, CDR1 is MDHEN and CDR2 is SYDVKM. There are 19 residues in the CDR3. The CDR3, as DNA: TGTGCCAGCAGTTTAGTAGGGCGTGGGCGGAGAGAGACACAAGAGACCCAGTACTTC. It translates to CASSLVGRGRRETQETQYF.

This clonotype has only a few counts. The chain uses TRBV7-9 and TRBJ1-1; D is uncertain. V gave up 5 bases and J gave up 8 bases, with 6 bases separating them. This CDR3 is built from 10 residues. The germline V gene encodes CDR1 SEHNR and CDR2 FQNEAQ (reference sequence). CDR3 region: CASSAVEAFF. The DNA for the CDR3 is TGTGCCAGCAGCGCGGTAGAAGCTTTCTTT.

The V call is TRBV7-9, the J call TRBJ2-7; maybe TRBD2 (5 bases). The V gene lost 5 bases and the J gene lost 9 bases, with 23 bases spanning the gap. This CDR3 is 15 amino acids long. CDR1 SEHNR and CDR2 FQNEAQ come from the germline V gene (reference sequence). The CDR3 protein is CASSPRGSLPLGQYF. DNA for the CDR3: TGTGCCAGCAGCCCCCGCGGGTCCCTCCCTCTAGGGCAGTACTTC.

The chain joins TRBV12-3 or TRBV12-4 to TRBJ2-5; 14 bases map to TRBD2. J gave up 2 bases and V 5 bases, and 4 bases lay outside the gene matches. CDR3 length: 16 residues. The CDR3 DNA is TGTGCCAGCAGTCCGGGACTAGCGGGAGCACAAGAGACCCAGTACTTC. It yields the protein CASSPGLAGAQETQYF.

This chain links TRBV7-2 with TRBJ2-5, with D perhaps matching TRBD1 (6 bases). The V gene's germline CDR1 is SGHTA and CDR2 FQGNSA. Trimming left V 5 bases short and J 2 bases short, with 18 bases between. This CDR3 has 16 residues. The CDR3 DNA is TGTGCCAGCAGCCCTCCGGGACAATCGCGGCAAGAGACCCAGTACTTC. It translates to CASSPPGQSRQETQYF.

This clonotype was counted only a few times. The chain links TRBV12-3 or TRBV12-4 to TRBJ2-3; 15 nucleotides agree with TRBD2. Germline trimming cut 7 bases from V and 0 bases from J; bases unmatched to any gene: 11. CDR3 size: 19 residues. CDR3 sequence reads: CASKGTSGGPLPSTDTQYF. CDR3 DNA: TGTGCCAGCAAGGGGACTAGCGGGGGGCCCCTACCGAGCACAGATACGCAGTATTTT.

The gene calls are TRBV12-3 or TRBV12-4 and TRBJ2-1, with D hard to call. The CDR3 is 16 amino acids. Trimming took off 6 bases at V and 0 bases at J, with 15 bases between the two ends. CDR3 protein: CASSLISASSYNEQFF. The CDR3 nucleotides are TGTGCCAGCAGCCTCATTAGTGCGAGCTCCTACAATGAGCAGTTCTTC.

The genes are TRBV12-3 or TRBV12-4 and TRBJ1-6; D is perhaps TRBD1 (5 bases). The germline V and J ends were trimmed by 1 base and 2 bases, with 9 bases remaining between them. The CDR3 has 16 residues. In nucleotides, the CDR3 is TGTGCCAGCAGTTTAGTTGGGGGTCCCTATAATTCACCCCTCCACTTT. It is translated as CASSLVGGPYNSPLHF.

The chain couples TRBV7-8 to TRBJ1-2; tentative D call: TRBD1 (6 bases). Germline V gene lookup returns CDR1 SGHVS and CDR2 FQNEAQ. The CDR3 is 13 residues long. Trimming stripped 4 bases from V and 9 bases from J, with 15 bases between. The CDR3 region has the DNA TGTGCCAGCAGCTCCTCCATTCAGGGGCGCTACACCTTC. Protein product: CASSSSIQGRYTF. Together with reference TRBV7-8 and TRBJ1-2, the CDR3 gives the full variable domain: GAGVSQSPRYKVAKRGQDVALRCDPISGHVSLFWYQQALGQGPEFLTYFQNEAQLDKSGLPSDRFFAERPEGSVSTLKIQRTQQEDSAVYLCASSSSIQGRYTFGSGTRLTVV.

CDR3 in amino acids: CASSLPRTSGGTYNEQFF. The CDR3 DNA reads TGTGCCAGCAGCTTACCCCGGACTAGCGGGGGTACCTACAATGAGCAGTTCTTC. The chain is built from TRBV11-1 and TRBJ2-1, with 13 bases aligning to TRBD2. After removal of 2 bases from V and 2 bases from J, the junction contained 6 bases not matched to a gene. CDR3 length: 18 residues. Germline CDR1 and CDR2: SGHAT and FQDESV (reference sequence).

This chain links TRBV5-1 with TRBJ2-7; 9 bases line up with TRBD2. The CDR3 sequence is 18 residues long. V lost 0 bases, J lost 2 bases, and 12 bases stayed unmatched. Per the germline V gene, CDR1 is SGHRS and CDR2 is YFSETQ. The CDR3, as DNA: TGCGCCAGCAGCTTGGACGTCCTTAGCGGGAGTAAGGCCTACGAGCAGTACTTC. Its translation: CASSLDVLSGSKAYEQYF.

This clonotype has a handful of counts. This chain connects TRBV6-2 or TRBV6-3 to TRBJ1-2; D gene ambiguous. The CDR3 consists of 13 residues. With 6 bases removed from V and 4 bases from J, the gap between germline ends came to 12 bases. Germline V gene lookup returns CDR1 MNHEY and CDR2 SVGEGT. The chain's CDR3 is CASSLGAAYGYTF. The CDR3 nucleotides read TGTGCCAGCAGCCTCGGCGCCGCCTATGGCTACACCTTC.

This clonotype was observed a few times. V gene TRBV7-9 combines with J gene TRBJ2-2; D is possibly TRBD2 (5 bases). The germline V and J ends were trimmed by 3 bases and 0 bases, with 14 bases remaining between them. In germline, CDR1 is SEHNR, CDR2 FQNEAQ (reference sequence). The CDR3 length is 17 residues. The CDR3 protein is CASSFLGEPTNTGELFF. For the CDR3, the DNA is TGTGCCAGCAGCTTTCTCGGGGAACCTACGAACACCGGGGAGCTGTTTTTT. Combining the CDR3 with reference TRBV7-9 and TRBJ2-2 gives the whole variable domain DTGVSQNPRHKITKRGQNVTFRCDPISEHNRLYWYRQTLGQGPEFLTYFQNEAQLEKSRLLSDRFSAERPKGSFSTLEIQRTEQGDSAMYLCASSFLGEPTNTGELFFGEGSRLTVL.

This clonotype was seen a few times. The CDR3 DNA follows: TGTGCCAGCAGGGGGACAGTTAAAAACATTCAGTACTTC. As protein: CASRGTVKNIQYF. The chain couples TRBV6-1 to TRBJ2-4; 7 bases map to TRBD1. This CDR3 has 13 amino acids. J was trimmed by 4 bases and V by 6 bases; bases with no gene match: 3. CDR1 MNHNS and CDR2 SASEGT come from the germline V gene.

The chain couples TRBV12-3 or TRBV12-4 to TRBJ2-2; perhaps TRBD1 as D (6 bases). The CDR3 sequence is 15 residues long. The ends were cut back, 5 bases at V and 5 bases at J, with 15 bases in the middle. The CDR3 DNA is TGTGCCAGCAGTCTCACCTGGGACATTACCGGGGAGCTGTTTTTT. Amino acid sequence: CASSLTWDITGELFF.

The chain combines TRBV6-5 with TRBJ1-6; 10 bases agree with TRBD1. Germline loops: CDR1 MNHEY, CDR2 SVGAGI. V was pared by 5 bases and J by 7 bases, with 11 bases of the junction left unmatched. The length of the CDR3 is 17 residues. The CDR3: CASSPRQGANTNSPLHF. CDR3 nucleotides: TGTGCCAGCAGTCCTCGACAGGGGGCCAACACCAATTCACCCCTCCACTTT.

The sample holds a few counts of this clonotype. V usage is TRBV20-1 and J usage is TRBJ1-2, with D perhaps TRBD1 (6 bases). This CDR3 is 11 amino acids long. The ends were cut back, 4 bases at V and 12 bases at J, with 15 bases in the middle. Germline V gives CDR1 DFQATT, CDR2 SNEGSKA (reference sequence). The CDR3 protein is CSAKGGMSDTF. In DNA, the CDR3 is TGCAGTGCTAAGGGGGGGATGTCGGACACCTTC.

V is TRBV27 and J is TRBJ2-3; no clear D. CDR1 MNHEY and CDR2 SMNVEV come from the germline V gene (reference sequence). This CDR3 has 18 amino acids. Trimming shortened V by 2 bases and J by 2 bases, and 20 bases separated the two germline ends. DNA for the CDR3: TGTGCCAGCAGTTTACTCCCGGTTCCGGGCCACACCACAGATACGCAGTATTTT. Amino acid sequence: CASSLLPVPGHTTDTQYF.

This clonotype was counted between two and nine times. CDR3 sequence reads: CASSSQAPEAFF. Written as DNA, the CDR3 is TGTGCCAGCAGCTCCCAAGCTCCTGAAGCTTTCTTT. The chain carries TRBV7-9 and TRBJ1-1, with D unclear. Germline V CDR1 and CDR2: SEHNR, FQNEAQ (reference sequence). CDR3 size: 12 residues. Trimming shortened V by 4 bases and J by 6 bases, and 9 bases separated the two germline ends.

This clonotype was recorded a few times. The gene calls are TRBV4-3 and TRBJ1-1; TRBD1 agrees at 7 bases. V trimming: 3 bases; J trimming: 1 base; junction bases outside the gene matches: 11. Germline V gives CDR1 LGHNA, CDR2 YSLEER. The CDR3 has 17 amino acids. CDR3 DNA: TGCGCCAGCAGCCATCAGGGGGGCAGGGGGAGGAACACTGAAGCTTTCTTT. Protein: CASSHQGGRGRNTEAFF.

This clonotype was observed many times. This chain links TRBV20-1 with TRBJ2-7; D not certain. V lost 5 bases to trimming and J lost 2 bases, with 19 bases between them. The CDR3 is 15 amino acids. The V gene's germline CDR1 is DFQATT and CDR2 SNEGSKA (reference sequence). CDR3 coding DNA: TGCAGTGCTCTCCGACCCTCCAGTTCAACCTACGAGCAGTACTTC. It is translated as CSALRPSSSTYEQYF.

This clonotype has more than one count but fewer than ten. The chain couples TRBV5-1 to TRBJ2-1, with D tentatively TRBD1 or TRBD2 (5 bases each). Trimming cost V 5 bases and J 4 bases, with 22 bases left between them. This CDR3 is 17 amino acids long. From germline, CDR1 is SGHRS and CDR2 YFSETQ. CDR3 protein: CASSPSGTLSLYNEQFF. The CDR3 coding sequence is TGCGCCAGCAGTCCATCCGGGACCCTCTCTCTATACAATGAGCAGTTCTTC.

With respect to this clonotype: A read error may produce the germline difference seen at one junction end. V usage is TRBV6-1 and J usage is TRBJ2-1; possibly TRBD1 or TRBD2 for D (5 bases each). The CDR3 runs to 17 residues. Germline lookup yields CDR1 MNHNS and CDR2 SASEGT. CDR3 residues: CASSDTGGRSMGNELFF. CDR3 nucleotide sequence: TGTGCCAGCAGTGATACTGGGGGTAGAAGTATGGGCAATGAGCTGTTCTTC.

This clonotype was seen more than once but under ten times. The chain joins TRBV20-1 to TRBJ2-3; 15 bases are shared with TRBD2. CDR3 length: 17 amino acids. Trimming at V came to 5 bases and at J to 2 bases, leaving 8 bases not matched to a gene. Germline V gene sequence: CDR1 DFQATT, CDR2 SNEGSKA (reference sequence). The CDR3 loop is CSAPRGTSGGPTDTQYF. The CDR3 nucleotides read TGCAGTGCTCCCCGAGGGACTAGCGGGGGGCCCACAGATACGCAGTATTTT.

The chain combines TRBV11-2 with TRBJ2-7; D may be TRBD1 (5 bases). This CDR3 comprises 15 residues. Trimming pared 1 base from V and 2 bases from J, leaving 12 bases between. The V gene's germline CDR1 is SGHAT and CDR2 FQNNGV. The CDR3 nucleotides read TGTGCCAGCAGCTTAGGGGCGACAGCCCCCTACGAGCAGTACTTC. Its protein is CASSLGATAPYEQYF.

The chain combines TRBV7-3 with TRBJ2-5; the match to TRBD2 covers 7 bases. The CDR3 totals 16 residues. V shed 1 base and J 1 base; nucleotides not matched to a gene: 6. The V gene's germline CDR1 is SGHTA and CDR2 FQGTGA. The CDR3 sequence is CASSLNEAGLQETQYF. In nucleotides, the CDR3 is TGTGCCAGCAGCTTAAACGAAGCGGGACTCCAAGAGACCCAGTACTTC. Full variable domain (rest looked up from reference TRBV7-3 and TRBJ2-5): GAGVSQTPSNKVTEKGKYVELRCDPISGHTALYWYRQSLGQGPEFLIYFQGTGAADDSGLPNDRFFAVRPEGSVSTLKIQRTERGDSAVYLCASSLNEAGLQETQYFGPGTRLLVL.

The chain employs TRBV20-1 and TRBJ2-5, with D maybe TRBD1 (6 bases). The ends were cut back, 6 bases at V and 7 bases at J, with 30 bases in the middle. Germline-derived CDR1 and CDR2 are DFQATT and SNEGSKA (reference sequence). The CDR3 contains 17 residues. The CDR3: CSARPVAGDYQEMTQYF. CDR3 nucleotide sequence: TGCAGTGCCAGGCCGGTGGCAGGGGATTACCAAGAGATGACCCAGTACTTC.

This chain connects TRBV7-2 to TRBJ2-7, with 9 positions matching TRBD1. The CDR3 is made up of 15 amino acids. Germline lookup yields CDR1 SGHTA and CDR2 FQGNSA. The V gene end was trimmed by 5 bases and the J gene end by 2 bases; junction bases not matched to a gene: 7. The CDR3 coding sequence is TGTGCCAGCAGCCTAACAGGGGGCGCGCCCTACGAGCAGTACTTC. The encoded protein is CASSLTGGAPYEQYF.